A single sample is the source of the 4 T cell receptor beta chains below, sequenced in a study of technical replicates of blood from four donors. TCRdb's table, derived via immunoSEQ multiplex PCR, lists solely in-frame clones and lacks some. The sample yields fewer than 100,000 clones, around 97% seen once. Sequenced sample: T cells isolated from PBMCs. These TCRs come from a human donor in good health.

This sequence joins TRBV25-1 and TRBJ2-2, with 13 nucleotides matching TRBD2. The V gene's germline CDR1 is MGHDK and CDR2 SYGVNS. The CDR3 contains 18 residues. J was trimmed by 4 bases and V by 8 bases; bases with no gene match: 13. CDR3 loop: CASWPLAGLAGITGELFF. For the CDR3, the DNA is TGTGCCAGCTGGCCCCTAGCGGGACTAGCGGGGATCACCGGGGAGCTGTTTTTT.

The rearrangement uses TRBV5-3 and TRBJ1-2, with 7 bases aligning to TRBD1. TRBV5-3 is designated an ORF whose function remains uncertain. The V gene end was trimmed by 4 bases and the J gene end by 1 base; junction bases not matched to a gene: 4. This CDR3 contains 14 residues. CDR3 sequence reads: CARSTDRYNYGYTF. The CDR3 nucleotides read TGTGCCAGAAGCACGGACAGGTATAACTATGGCTACACCTTC.

The chain is built from TRBV4-1 and TRBJ1-5; 8 nucleotides line up with TRBD1. V lost 3 bases and J lost 4; bases outside the gene matches: 8. The CDR3 loop spans 16 amino acids. Germline V gives CDR1 MGHRA, CDR2 YSYEKL. The CDR3 DNA reads as TGCGCCAGCAGCCAGGTTACAGGGGGACGGAATCAGCCCCAGCATTTT. Translation gives CASSQVTGGRNQPQHF.

This chain's CDR3 is CSVEGGTGYPTNTIYF. CDR3 in DNA: TGCAGCGTTGAAGGAGGGACAGGGTACCCTACAAACACCATATATTTT. The V gene is TRBV29-1, the J gene TRBJ1-3; 9 positions agree with TRBD1. Germline V gene data show CDR1 as SQVTM and CDR2 as ANQGSEA. Germline trimming cut 1 base from V and 6 bases from J; bases unmatched to any gene: 10. The CDR3 length is 16 residues.